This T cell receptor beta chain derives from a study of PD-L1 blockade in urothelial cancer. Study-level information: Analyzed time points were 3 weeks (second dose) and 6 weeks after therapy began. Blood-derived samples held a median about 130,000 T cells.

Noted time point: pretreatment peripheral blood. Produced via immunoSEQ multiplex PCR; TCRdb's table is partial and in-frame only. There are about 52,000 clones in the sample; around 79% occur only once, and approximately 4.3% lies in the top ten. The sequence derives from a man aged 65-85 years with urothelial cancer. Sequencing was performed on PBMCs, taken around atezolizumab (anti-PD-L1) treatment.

CDR3 nucleotide sequence: TGTGCCAGCAGCTTACGTCTGGGGAGCGGCGAAAAACTGTTTTTT. Its protein product is CASSLRLGSGEKLFF. The V call is TRBV7-8, the J call TRBJ1-4; no clear D gene. V dropped 2 bases and J dropped 8 bases, with 15 bases sitting between them. The CDR3 loop spans 15 amino acids. CDR1 SGHVS and CDR2 FQNEAQ come from the germline V gene.